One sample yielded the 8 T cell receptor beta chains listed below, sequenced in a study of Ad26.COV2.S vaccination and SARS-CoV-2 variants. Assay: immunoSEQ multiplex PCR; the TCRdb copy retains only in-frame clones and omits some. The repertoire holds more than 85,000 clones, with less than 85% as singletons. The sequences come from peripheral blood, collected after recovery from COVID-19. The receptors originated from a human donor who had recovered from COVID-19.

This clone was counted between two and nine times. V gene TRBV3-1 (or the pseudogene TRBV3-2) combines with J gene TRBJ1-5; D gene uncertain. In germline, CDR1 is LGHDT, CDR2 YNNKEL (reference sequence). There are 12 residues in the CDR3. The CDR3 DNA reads TGTCGATCAACGAATAGCAATCAGCCCCAGCATTTT. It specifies CRSTNSNQPQHF.

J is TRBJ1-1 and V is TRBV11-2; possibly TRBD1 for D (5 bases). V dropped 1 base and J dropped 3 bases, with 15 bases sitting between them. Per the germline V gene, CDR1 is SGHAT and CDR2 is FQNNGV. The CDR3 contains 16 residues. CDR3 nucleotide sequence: TGTGCCAGCAGCTTAGTGGCAGGGATGATGTACACTGAAGCTTTCTTT. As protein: CASSLVAGMMYTEAFF. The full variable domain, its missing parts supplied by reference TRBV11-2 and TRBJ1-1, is EAGVAQSPRYKIIEKRQSVAFWCNPISGHATLYWYQQILGQGPKLLIQFQNNGVVDDSQLPKDRFSAERLKGVDSTLKIQPAKLEDSAVYLCASSLVAGMMYTEAFFGQGTRLTVV.

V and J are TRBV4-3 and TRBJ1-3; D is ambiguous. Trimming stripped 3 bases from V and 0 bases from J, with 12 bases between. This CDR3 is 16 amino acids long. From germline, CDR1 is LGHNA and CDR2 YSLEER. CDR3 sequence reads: CASSQVRAFSGNTIYF. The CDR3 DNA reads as TGCGCCAGCAGCCAGGTGCGGGCCTTCTCTGGAAACACCATATATTTT.

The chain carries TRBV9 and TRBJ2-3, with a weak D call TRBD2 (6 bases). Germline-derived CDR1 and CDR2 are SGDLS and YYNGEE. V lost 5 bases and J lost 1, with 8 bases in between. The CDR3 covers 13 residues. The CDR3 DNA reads TGTGCCAGCAGGCCGGGGGGCACAGATACGCAGTATTTT. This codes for CASRPGGTDTQYF.

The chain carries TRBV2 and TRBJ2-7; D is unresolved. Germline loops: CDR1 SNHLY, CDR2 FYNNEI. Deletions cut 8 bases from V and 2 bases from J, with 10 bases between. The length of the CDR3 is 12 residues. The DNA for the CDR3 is TGTGCCAGCGGTGGAACCCCCTACGAGCAGTACTTC. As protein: CASGGTPYEQYF.

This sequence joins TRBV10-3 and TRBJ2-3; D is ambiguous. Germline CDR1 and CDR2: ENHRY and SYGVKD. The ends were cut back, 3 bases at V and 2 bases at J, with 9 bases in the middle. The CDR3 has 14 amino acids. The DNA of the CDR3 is TGTGCCATCAGTGACGAGCAAATCACAGATACGCAGTATTTT. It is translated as CAISDEQITDTQYF.

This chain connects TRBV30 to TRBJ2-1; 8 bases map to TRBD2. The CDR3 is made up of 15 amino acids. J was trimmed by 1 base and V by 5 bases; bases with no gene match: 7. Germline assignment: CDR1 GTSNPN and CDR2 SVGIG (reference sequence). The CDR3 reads CAWGISGASYNEQFF. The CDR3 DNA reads TGTGCCTGGGGGATTAGCGGGGCGTCCTACAATGAGCAGTTCTTC.

The CDR3, as DNA: TGTGCCAGCAGCGTGTTTACTAGCGCCAACACAGATACGCAGTATTTT. Its translation is CASSVFTSANTDTQYF. The genes are TRBV9 and TRBJ2-3; TRBD2 agrees at 7 bases. V was clipped by 2 bases and J by 2 bases; unmatched bases: 8. In germline, CDR1 is SGDLS, CDR2 YYNGEE. This CDR3 comprises 16 residues.